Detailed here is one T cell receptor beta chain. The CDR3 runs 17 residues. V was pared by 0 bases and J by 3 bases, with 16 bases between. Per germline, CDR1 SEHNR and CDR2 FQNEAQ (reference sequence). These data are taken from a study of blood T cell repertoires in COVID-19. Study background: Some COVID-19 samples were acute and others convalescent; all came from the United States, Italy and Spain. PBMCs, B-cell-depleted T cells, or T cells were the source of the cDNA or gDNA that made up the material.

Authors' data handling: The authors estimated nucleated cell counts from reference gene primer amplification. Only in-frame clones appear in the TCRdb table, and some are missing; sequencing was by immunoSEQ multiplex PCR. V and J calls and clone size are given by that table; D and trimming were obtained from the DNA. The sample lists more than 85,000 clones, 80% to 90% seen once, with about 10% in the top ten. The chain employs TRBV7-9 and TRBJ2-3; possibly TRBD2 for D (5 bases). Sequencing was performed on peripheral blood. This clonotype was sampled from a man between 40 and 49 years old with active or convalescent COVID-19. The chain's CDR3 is CASSLARGLPVTDTQYF. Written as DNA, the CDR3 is TGTGCCAGCAGCTTAGCTCGTGGACTGCCAGTAACAGATACGCAGTATTTT.